This T cell receptor beta chain is from a study of blood T cell repertoires in COVID-19. Study-level background: The study drew acute and convalescent COVID-19 samples from the United States, Italy and Spain. PBMCs, B-cell-depleted T cells, or T cells were the source of the cDNA or gDNA that made up the material.

In the original processing: Counts of nucleated cells, estimated from reference gene primer amplification, were obtained. The protocol was immunoSEQ multiplex PCR, while the TCRdb copy is restricted to in-frame clones and leaves out a portion. For V, J and clone size, that table is used; D and trimming come from the DNA. Among under 500,000 clones listed, 75% to 90% were seen once. Ages ranged from roughly 18 to 95 years, with residence in 20 to 30 US areas. The table lists this clone with a count of one. Germline trimming cut 0 bases from V and 8 bases from J; bases unmatched to any gene: 5. CDR3 size: 15 residues. Germline assignment: CDR1 GTSNPN and CDR2 SVGIG (reference sequence).

The clonotype originates from a man between 25 and 39 years old who had recovered from COVID-19. The chain carries TRBV30 and TRBJ1-6, with TRBD1 matching 9 bases. Sequenced material: PBMCs or T cells enriched from blood (not recorded which). The CDR3 protein is CAWSVGQGRDSPLHF. DNA for the CDR3: TGTGCCTGGAGTGTAGGACAGGGGAGGGATTCACCCCTCCACTTT.